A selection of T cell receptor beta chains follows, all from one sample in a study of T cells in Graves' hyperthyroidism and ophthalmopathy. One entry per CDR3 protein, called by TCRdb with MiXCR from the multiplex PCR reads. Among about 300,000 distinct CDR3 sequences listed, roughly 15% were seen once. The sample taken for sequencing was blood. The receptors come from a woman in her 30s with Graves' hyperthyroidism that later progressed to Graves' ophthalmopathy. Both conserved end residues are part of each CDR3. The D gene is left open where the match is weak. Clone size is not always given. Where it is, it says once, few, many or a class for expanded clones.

cdr3_aa: CASSSSGNWEQFF
cdr3_nt: TGCGCCAGCAGCTCCTCAGGGAATTGGGAGCAGTTCTTC
d_call: NA
v_call: TRBV5-1
clone_size: NA
j_call: TRBJ2-1

cdr3_aa: CASSDLYDTEAFF
cdr3_nt: TGTGCCAGCAGTGATTTATATGACACTGAAGCTTTCTTT
d_call: NA
v_call: TRBV6-1
clone_size: many
j_call: TRBJ1-1

cdr3_aa: CASSPPGVRETQYF
cdr3_nt: TGTGCCAGCAGCCCCCCGGGAGTTAGAGAGACCCAGTACTTC
d_call: NA
v_call: TRBV9
clone_size: NA
j_call: TRBJ2-5

cdr3_aa: CASSWATSGLGELFF
cdr3_nt: TGTGCCAGCAGTTGGGCGACTAGCGGCCTCGGGGAGCTGTTTTTT
d_call: TRBD2
v_call: TRBV28
clone_size: many
j_call: TRBJ2-2

cdr3_aa: CATSRDGKSHNEQFF
cdr3_nt: TGTGCCACCAGCAGAGACGGGAAATCCCACAATGAGCAGTTCTTC
d_call: NA
v_call: TRBV15
clone_size: NA
j_call: TRBJ2-1

cdr3_aa: CASSPAGGENEKLFF
cdr3_nt: TGTGCCAGCAGCCCGGCAGGGGGCGAAAATGAAAAACTGTTTTTT
d_call: TRBD1
v_call: TRBV7-9
clone_size: few
j_call: TRBJ1-4

cdr3_aa: CSARVAGEGGELFF
cdr3_nt: TGCAGTGCTAGGGTAGCGGGAGAAGGCGGGGAGCTGTTTTTT
d_call: TRBD2
v_call: TRBV20-1
clone_size: NA
j_call: TRBJ2-2

cdr3_aa: CASSSTPSTGSNQSQHF
cdr3_nt: TGTGCCAGCAGTTCCACCCCTTCGACTGGTAGCAATCAGTCCCAGCATTTT
d_call: NA
v_call: TRBV6-5
clone_size: NA
j_call: TRBJ1-5

cdr3_aa: CASSLVIGASTGSGANVLTF
cdr3_nt: TGCGCCAGCAGCTTGGTAATCGGGGCATCTACGGGGTCTGGGGCCAACGTCCTGACTTTC
d_call: NA
v_call: TRBV5-1
clone_size: few
j_call: TRBJ2-6

cdr3_aa: CASSQEPTGSVNAGELFF
cdr3_nt: TGTGCCAGCAGCCAAGAACCGACTGGTTCGGTCAACGCCGGGGAGCTGTTTTTT
d_call: NA
v_call: TRBV3-2
clone_size: many
j_call: TRBJ2-2

cdr3_aa: CASSLLEWGAENKNIQHF
cdr3_nt: TGTGCCAGCAGTTTGTTGGAGTGGGGGGCAGAGAACAAAAACATTCAGCACTTC
d_call: NA
v_call: TRBV12-3/TRBV12-4
clone_size: NA
j_call: TRBJ2-4

cdr3_aa: CATEPGQGSGANVLTF
cdr3_nt: TGTGCCACCGAGCCGGGACAGGGTTCCGGGGCCAACGTCCTGACTTTC
d_call: TRBD1
v_call: TRBV24-1
clone_size: many
j_call: TRBJ2-6

cdr3_aa: CASSLGVGKSSYEQYF
cdr3_nt: TGTGCCAGCAGCTTAGGGGTGGGGAAAAGCTCCTACGAGCAGTACTTC
d_call: NA
v_call: TRBV11-2
clone_size: many
j_call: TRBJ2-7

cdr3_aa: CAITGGGRAAEAFF
cdr3_nt: TGTGCCATCACCGGGGGGGGAAGGGCCGCTGAAGCTTTCTTT
d_call: NA
v_call: TRBV10-3
clone_size: once
j_call: TRBJ1-1

cdr3_aa: CASSEFGGKLFF
cdr3_nt: TGTGCCAGCAGTGAATTCGGAGGGAAACTGTTTTTT
d_call: NA
v_call: TRBV25-1
clone_size: NA
j_call: TRBJ1-4

cdr3_aa: CASRFLTGENYGYTF
cdr3_nt: TGTGCCAGCAGATTCCTAACAGGGGAGAACTATGGCTACACCTTC
d_call: TRBD1
v_call: TRBV5-6
clone_size: NA
j_call: TRBJ1-2

cdr3_aa: CASSFGRDTEAFF
cdr3_nt: TGTGCCAGCAGCTTCGGGAGGGACACTGAAGCTTTCTTT
d_call: NA
v_call: TRBV9
clone_size: many
j_call: TRBJ1-1

cdr3_aa: CSVRSGFTYEQYF
cdr3_nt: TGCAGCGTTAGGTCAGGGTTTACCTACGAGCAGTACTTC
d_call: NA
v_call: TRBV29-1
clone_size: NA
j_call: TRBJ2-7

cdr3_aa: CASSLASGVVTEAFF
cdr3_nt: TGTGCCAGCAGCTTAGCGTCAGGGGTCGTCACTGAAGCTTTCTTT
d_call: NA
v_call: TRBV7-9
clone_size: many
j_call: TRBJ1-1

cdr3_aa: CASRTNPRDGYMNTEAFF
cdr3_nt: TGTGCCAGCAGAACCAATCCCCGGGACGGATACATGAACACTGAAGCTTTCTTT
d_call: NA
v_call: TRBV6-2/TRBV6-3
clone_size: many
j_call: TRBJ1-1

cdr3_aa: CATTLRVDNSPLHF
cdr3_nt: TGTGCCACCACACTCAGGGTGGATAATTCACCCCTCCACTTT
d_call: NA
v_call: TRBV6-1
clone_size: NA
j_call: TRBJ1-6

cdr3_aa: CASSQGQGAVYEQYF
cdr3_nt: TGTGCCAGCAGCCAGGGACAGGGGGCGGTCTACGAGCAGTACTTC
d_call: TRBD1
v_call: TRBV14
clone_size: many
j_call: TRBJ2-7

cdr3_aa: CASSLAGLAPRTGELFF
cdr3_nt: TGTGCCAGCAGCTTAGCAGGGTTAGCTCCCCGCACCGGGGAGCTGTTTTTT
d_call: NA
v_call: TRBV7-2
clone_size: many
j_call: TRBJ2-2

cdr3_aa: CASGLVLGQGGENTEAFF
cdr3_nt: TGTGCTAGTGGTTTGGTACTCGGGCAGGGTGGGGAGAACACTGAAGCTTTCTTT
d_call: NA
v_call: TRBV12-5
clone_size: many
j_call: TRBJ1-1

cdr3_aa: CSAAVGPAPYGYTF
cdr3_nt: TGCAGTGCCGCGGTCGGTCCAGCGCCCTATGGCTACACCTTC
d_call: NA
v_call: TRBV20-1
clone_size: NA
j_call: TRBJ1-2

cdr3_aa: CASSLSSGTNTGELFF
cdr3_nt: TGTGCCAGCAGCTTATCCAGCGGGACGAACACCGGGGAGCTGTTTTTT
d_call: TRBD2
v_call: TRBV7-3
clone_size: many
j_call: TRBJ2-2

cdr3_aa: CASSYLGLAADGFF
cdr3_nt: TGTGCCAGCAGTTACTTGGGACTAGCGGCGGATGGGTTCTTC
d_call: TRBD2
v_call: TRBV6-2/TRBV6-3
clone_size: many
j_call: TRBJ2-1

cdr3_aa: CASSLAFSGMENEQYF
cdr3_nt: TGTGCCAGCAGCTTAGCATTCAGCGGGATGGAGAACGAGCAGTACTTC
d_call: TRBD2
v_call: TRBV13
clone_size: many
j_call: TRBJ2-7

cdr3_aa: CAISESPQTGELFF
cdr3_nt: TGTGCCATCAGTGAGTCCCCGCAGACCGGGGAGCTGTTTTTT
d_call: NA
v_call: TRBV10-3
clone_size: NA
j_call: TRBJ2-2

cdr3_aa: CAWAKPGPVKQQYF
cdr3_nt: TGTGCCTGGGCGAAACCGGGACCGGTAAAACAGCAGTACTTC
d_call: NA
v_call: TRBV30
clone_size: many
j_call: TRBJ2-7

cdr3_aa: CASSLGLILYEQYF
cdr3_nt: TGTGCCAGCAGCTTGGGACTGATCCTCTACGAGCAGTACTTC
d_call: NA
v_call: TRBV6-2/TRBV6-3
clone_size: many
j_call: TRBJ2-7

cdr3_aa: CASSETGGLGYNEQFF
cdr3_nt: TGTGCCAGCAGTGAAACTGGGGGTCTAGGGTACAATGAGCAGTTCTTC
d_call: NA
v_call: TRBV6-1
clone_size: few
j_call: TRBJ2-1

cdr3_aa: CSAREGGYTF
cdr3_nt: TGCAGTGCTAGAGAGGGAGGCTACACCTTC
d_call: NA
v_call: TRBV20-1
clone_size: many
j_call: TRBJ1-2

cdr3_aa: CASSQEGHIGDEQYF
cdr3_nt: TGCGCCAGCAGCCAAGAGGGTCACATCGGCGACGAGCAGTACTTC
d_call: NA
v_call: TRBV4-3
clone_size: NA
j_call: TRBJ2-7

cdr3_aa: CASSRDSSFLGYGYTF
cdr3_nt: TGTGCCAGCAGTCGGGACAGTTCCTTTCTGGGTTATGGCTACACCTTC
d_call: TRBD1
v_call: TRBV6-1
clone_size: many
j_call: TRBJ1-2

cdr3_aa: CASSLALASYEQYF
cdr3_nt: TGTGCCAGCAGCTTAGCACTAGCTTCCTACGAGCAGTACTTC
d_call: NA
v_call: TRBV11-2
clone_size: many
j_call: TRBJ2-7

cdr3_aa: CASSYQGLGTEAFF
cdr3_nt: TGTGCCAGCAGTTATCAGGGTTTGGGGACTGAAGCTTTCTTT
d_call: NA
v_call: TRBV6-1
clone_size: many
j_call: TRBJ1-1

cdr3_aa: CASSLGQAVDTGELFF
cdr3_nt: TGTGCCAGCAGTCTCGGACAGGCTGTCGACACCGGGGAGCTGTTTTTT
d_call: TRBD1
v_call: TRBV12-3/TRBV12-4
clone_size: many
j_call: TRBJ2-2

cdr3_aa: CASSPGQGAHEQYF
cdr3_nt: TGTGCCAGCAGCCCGGGACAGGGGGCCCACGAGCAGTACTTC
d_call: TRBD1
v_call: TRBV7-3
clone_size: many
j_call: TRBJ2-7

cdr3_aa: CASSPGQPPYSNQPQHF
cdr3_nt: TGTGCCAGCAGTCCGGGACAGCCCCCCTATAGCAATCAGCCCCAGCATTTT
d_call: TRBD1
v_call: TRBV27
clone_size: many
j_call: TRBJ1-5

cdr3_aa: CASSYAPPSPPMPQHF
cdr3_nt: TGTGCCAGCAGTTACGCACCACCGAGCCCCCCTATGCCCCAGCATTTT
d_call: NA
v_call: TRBV6-7
clone_size: many
j_call: TRBJ1-5

cdr3_aa: CASSQDHGMNTEAFF
cdr3_nt: TGCGCCAGCAGCCAAGATCACGGTATGAACACTGAAGCTTTCTTT
d_call: NA
v_call: TRBV4-1
clone_size: many
j_call: TRBJ1-1

cdr3_aa: CASSTADSNYGYTF
cdr3_nt: TGTGCCAGTAGTACTGCGGACAGTAACTATGGCTACACCTTC
d_call: NA
v_call: TRBV19
clone_size: NA
j_call: TRBJ1-2

cdr3_aa: CASSLDLFGAAGNTIYF
cdr3_nt: TGTGCCAGCAGCTTAGATCTCTTTGGGGCAGCCGGAAACACCATATATTTT
d_call: NA
v_call: TRBV11-3
clone_size: few
j_call: TRBJ1-3

cdr3_aa: CASSIGLPNTGELFF
cdr3_nt: TGTGCCAGTAGTATAGGGCTACCGAACACCGGGGAGCTGTTTTTT
d_call: NA
v_call: TRBV19
clone_size: few
j_call: TRBJ2-2

cdr3_aa: CASSLRGQVDNSPLHF
cdr3_nt: TGTGCCAGCAGTTTAAGAGGGCAGGTCGATAATTCACCCCTCCACTTT
d_call: NA
v_call: TRBV27
clone_size: many
j_call: TRBJ1-6

cdr3_aa: CASSQLGQGEDTQYF
cdr3_nt: TGTGCCAGCAGCCAATTAGGTCAGGGAGAAGATACGCAGTATTTT
d_call: NA
v_call: TRBV14
clone_size: few
j_call: TRBJ2-3

cdr3_aa: CASGFQVNSPLHF
cdr3_nt: TGTGCCAGCGGATTTCAGGTTAATTCACCCCTCCACTTT
d_call: NA
v_call: TRBV18
clone_size: many
j_call: TRBJ1-6

cdr3_aa: CASSLADRVAGELFF
cdr3_nt: TGTGCCAGCAGTTTAGCGGACAGGGTTGCCGGGGAGCTGTTTTTT
d_call: TRBD1
v_call: TRBV12-3/TRBV12-4
clone_size: many
j_call: TRBJ2-2

cdr3_aa: CSATQTAFSYEQYF
cdr3_nt: TGCAGTGCCACCCAGACGGCCTTCTCCTACGAGCAGTACTTC
d_call: NA
v_call: TRBV20-1
clone_size: many
j_call: TRBJ2-7

cdr3_aa: CASSYRPSYEQYF
cdr3_nt: TGTGCCAGCAGTTACAGGCCGTCCTACGAGCAGTACTTC
d_call: NA
v_call: TRBV6-5
clone_size: many
j_call: TRBJ2-7